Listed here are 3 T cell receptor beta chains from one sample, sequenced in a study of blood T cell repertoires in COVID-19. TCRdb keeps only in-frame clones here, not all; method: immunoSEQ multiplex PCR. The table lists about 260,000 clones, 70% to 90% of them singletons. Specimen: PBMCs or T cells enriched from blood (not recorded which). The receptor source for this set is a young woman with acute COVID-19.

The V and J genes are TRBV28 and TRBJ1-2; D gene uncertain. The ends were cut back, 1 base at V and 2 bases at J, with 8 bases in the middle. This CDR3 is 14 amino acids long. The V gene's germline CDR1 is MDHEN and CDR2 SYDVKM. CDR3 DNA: TGTGCCAGCAGTTTATTTGCAGGAAACTATGGCTACACCTTC. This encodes CASSLFAGNYGYTF.

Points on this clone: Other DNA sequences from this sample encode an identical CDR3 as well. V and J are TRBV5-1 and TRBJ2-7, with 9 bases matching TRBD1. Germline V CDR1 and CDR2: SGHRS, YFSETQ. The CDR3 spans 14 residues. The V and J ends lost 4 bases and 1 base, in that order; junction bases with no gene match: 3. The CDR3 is CASSLGQGSYEQYF. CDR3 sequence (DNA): TGCGCCAGCAGCCTAGGACAGGGGTCCTACGAGCAGTACTTC.

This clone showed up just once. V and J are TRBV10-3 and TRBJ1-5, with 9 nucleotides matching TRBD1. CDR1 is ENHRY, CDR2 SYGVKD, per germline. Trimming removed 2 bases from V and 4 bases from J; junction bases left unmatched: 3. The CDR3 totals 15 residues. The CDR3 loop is CAISEGQGTNQPQHF. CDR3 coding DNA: TGTGCCATCAGTGAGGGACAGGGGACGAATCAGCCCCAGCATTTT.